These 22 T cell receptor beta chains were all obtained from the same sample, sequenced in a study of blood T cell repertoires in COVID-19. TCRdb keeps only in-frame clones here, not all; method: immunoSEQ multiplex PCR. The data contain about 130,000 clones, 70% to 85% of them singletons. The sample was peripheral blood. These receptors all stem from a man aged 55 to 70 who had recovered from COVID-19.

V usage is TRBV28 and J usage is TRBJ2-7; TRBD1 is a possible D gene (6 bases). This CDR3 is 14 amino acids long. Trimming left V 6 bases short and J 3 bases short, with 15 bases between. CDR1 and CDR2 from the germline V gene are MDHEN and SYDVKM. CDR3 loop: CASRRTTGNYEQYF. The CDR3 DNA sequence: TGTGCCAGCAGAAGGACGACAGGAAACTACGAGCAGTACTTC. The complete variable domain, with remaining parts taken from reference TRBV28 and TRBJ2-7, reads DVKVTQSSRYLVKRTGEKVFLECVQDMDHENMFWYRQDPGLGLRLIYFSYDVKMKEKGDIPEGYSVSREKKERFSLILESASTNQTSMYLCASRRTTGNYEQYFGPGTRLTVT.

A few counts support this clone. J is TRBJ2-1 and V is TRBV19; 8 positions match TRBD1. Trimming removed 6 bases from V and 10 bases from J; junction bases left unmatched: 8. Per germline, CDR1 LNHDA and CDR2 SQIVND (reference sequence). The length of the CDR3 is 13 residues. CDR3 nucleotide sequence: TGTGCCAGTAGGACCGGACAGGGCGGGGAGCAGTTCTTC. This codes for CASRTGQGGEQFF.

The V call is TRBV28, the J call TRBJ2-2; 14 nucleotides line up with TRBD2. The CDR3 has 19 residues. CDR1 and CDR2 from the germline V gene are MDHEN and SYDVKM. V dropped 5 bases and J dropped 5; count of bases not matched to a gene: 13. The CDR3 loop reads CASSPPIGTSGSLTGELFF. The CDR3 nucleotides are TGTGCCAGCAGTCCCCCCATTGGGACTAGCGGGAGTTTAACCGGGGAGCTGTTTTTT.

This clone has more than one count but fewer than ten. The chain is built from TRBV5-1 and TRBJ2-1; a weak D match, TRBD1 (6 bases). CDR1 is SGHRS, CDR2 YFSETQ, per germline. The CDR3 runs 12 residues. With 0 bases removed from V and 8 bases from J, the gap between germline ends came to 6 bases. Written as DNA, the CDR3 is TGCGCCAGCAGCTTGGACAGGGATGAGCAGTTCTTC. This encodes CASSLDRDEQFF. The full variable domain, its missing parts supplied by reference TRBV5-1 and TRBJ2-1, is KAGVTQTPRYLIKTRGQQVTLSCSPISGHRSVSWYQQTPGQGLQFLFEYFSETQRNKGNFPGRFSGRQFSNSRSEMNVSTLELGDSALYLCASSLDRDEQFFGPGTRLTVL.

J is TRBJ1-1 and V is TRBV28, with D maybe TRBD1 (6 bases). This CDR3 region has 14 residues. V lost 11 bases and J 1 base, leaving 17 bases between the germline ends. The germline V gene encodes CDR1 MDHEN and CDR2 SYDVKM. The CDR3 DNA is TGTGCCTCACTACGGGTAGGGGGGAACACTGAAGCTTTCTTT. This codes for CASLRVGGNTEAFF. The full variable domain, with the rest looked up from reference TRBV28 and TRBJ1-1, is DVKVTQSSRYLVKRTGEKVFLECVQDMDHENMFWYRQDPGLGLRLIYFSYDVKMKEKGDIPEGYSVSREKKERFSLILESASTNQTSMYLCASLRVGGNTEAFFGQGTRLTVV.

The V gene is TRBV18, the J gene TRBJ1-3; no definite D call. Germline CDR1 and CDR2: KGHSH and LQKENI. Trimming took off 3 bases at V and 0 bases at J, with 6 bases between the two ends. The CDR3 loop spans 14 amino acids. The CDR3 DNA sequence: TGTGCCAGCTCACCCCCACTCTCTGGAAACACCATATATTTT. Its protein product is CASSPPLSGNTIYF. Looking up the rest from reference TRBV18 and TRBJ1-3 gives the full variable domain: NAGVMQNPRHLVRRRGQEARLRCSPMKGHSHVYWYRQLPEEGLKFMVYLQKENIIDESGMPKERFSAEFPKEGPSILRIQQVVRGDSAAYFCASSPPLSGNTIYFGEGSWLTVV.

The table lists this clone with a few counts. The chain is built from TRBV29-1 and TRBJ1-2; D perhaps matches TRBD1 (6 bases). The CDR3 has 15 residues. V shed 1 base and J shed 4 bases, with 16 bases lying between them. Germline loops: CDR1 SQVTM, CDR2 ANQGSEA. CDR3 nucleotides: TGCAGCGTTGAAGCCAATGGACAGCCAATCTATGGCTACACCTTC. Protein sequence: CSVEANGQPIYGYTF.

This clone was detected once. The rearrangement links TRBV5-1 to TRBJ2-1, with D possibly TRBD1 on 5 matching bases. The V gene lost 1 base and the J gene lost 7 bases, with 15 bases spanning the gap. This CDR3 is 15 amino acids long. CDR1 and CDR2 from the germline V gene are SGHRS and YFSETQ. The CDR3 sequence: CASSLLLGQENEQFF. The DNA for the CDR3 is TGCGCCAGCAGCTTGCTTTTGGGGCAGGAGAATGAGCAGTTCTTC.

The rearrangement links TRBV2 to TRBJ1-3, with D perhaps TRBD1 (6 bases). The germline V gene has CDR1 SNHLY and CDR2 FYNNEI. Trimming took 5 bases from V and 4 from J, leaving 15 bases between them. The CDR3 length is 15 residues. For the CDR3, the DNA is TGTGCCAGCAGTCCGGGACAAGGAAGAGGAAACACCATATATTTT. Translated, it gives CASSPGQGRGNTIYF.

The rearrangement links TRBV14 to TRBJ2-5; 9 bases align to TRBD2. CDR1 SGHDN and CDR2 FVKESK come from the germline V gene. V was clipped by 6 bases and J by 5 bases; unmatched bases: 7. The CDR3 is made up of 14 amino acids. The DNA for the CDR3 is TGTGCCAGCAGTCCCGCTAGCGGGGCGGAGACCCAGTACTTC. As protein: CASSPASGAETQYF.

This clone has just a few counts. V usage is TRBV6-5 and J usage is TRBJ2-7, with 10 bases matching TRBD2. Germline trimming cut 0 bases from V and 0 bases from J; bases unmatched to any gene: 2. CDR1 and CDR2 from the germline V gene are MNHEY and SVGAGI. This CDR3 contains 16 residues. The chain's CDR3 is CASSYSLAGASYEQYF. The CDR3, as DNA: TGTGCCAGCAGTTACTCGCTAGCGGGAGCCTCCTACGAGCAGTACTTC.

V usage is TRBV19 and J usage is TRBJ2-2, with 10 nucleotides matching TRBD1. This CDR3 is built from 14 residues. V gave up 9 bases and J gave up 2 bases; unmatched junction bases: 3. Germline assignment: CDR1 LNHDA and CDR2 SQIVND (reference sequence). In DNA form, the CDR3 reads TGTGCCAGCCGGGACAGGGGTAACACCGGGGAGCTGTTTTTT. It yields the protein CASRDRGNTGELFF.

The chain recombines TRBV7-9 with TRBJ2-3, with D perhaps TRBD2 (7 bases). Looked up from germline, CDR1 is SEHNR and CDR2 is FQNEAQ (reference sequence). CDR3 length: 16 amino acids. V shed 4 bases and J shed 3 bases, with 17 bases lying between them. The CDR3 is CASSSFWAGATDTQYF. The CDR3 DNA reads as TGTGCCAGCAGCTCCTTTTGGGCGGGGGCTACAGATACGCAGTATTTT.

The chain joins TRBV15 to TRBJ2-3; a possible D gene is TRBD2 (6 bases). This CDR3 is 16 amino acids long. The germline V and J ends were trimmed by 5 bases and 2 bases, with 17 bases remaining between them. The germline CDR1 and CDR2 sequences are LNHNV and YYDKDF (reference sequence). The CDR3 region has the DNA TGTGCCACCAGCCTCCCGGGGCGGGGCAACACAGATACGCAGTATTTT. As protein: CATSLPGRGNTDTQYF. The entire variable domain, with the rest obtained from reference TRBV15 and TRBJ2-3, is as follows: DAMVIQNPRYQVTQFGKPVTLSCSQTLNHNVMYWYQQKSSQAPKLLFHYYDKDFNNEADTPDNFQSRRPNTSFCFLDIRSPGLGDTAMYLCATSLPGRGNTDTQYFGPGTRLTVL.

V is TRBV5-4 and J is TRBJ2-6; tentative D call: TRBD1 (5 bases). Germline CDR1 and CDR2: SGHNT and YYREEE (reference sequence). The V end was cut by 4 bases, the J end by 0 bases, with 17 bases between. The CDR3 has 18 residues. CDR3 DNA: TGTGCCAGCAGCCTAGACAGAGGCGCCTACTCTGGGGCCAACGTCCTGACTTTC. This codes for CASSLDRGAYSGANVLTF.

The chain has TRBV10-3 and TRBJ1-5; the match to TRBD1 covers 7 bases. Germline V gene sequence: CDR1 ENHRY, CDR2 SYGVKD. The V gene end was trimmed by 6 bases and the J gene end by 0 bases; junction bases not matched to a gene: 8. This CDR3 has 16 amino acids. Written as DNA, the CDR3 is TGTGCCATCAGAGGAGGGACAGCCGATAGCAATCAGCCCCAGCATTTT. Its translation is CAIRGGTADSNQPQHF.

The chain couples TRBV9 to TRBJ2-2; a weak D match, TRBD2 (6 bases). Trimming took off 0 bases at V and 1 base at J, with 13 bases between the two ends. Germline CDR1 reads SGDLS; CDR2 reads YYNGEE. The CDR3 contains 17 residues. This CDR3 reads CASSVGLSGENTGELFF. The DNA for the CDR3 is TGTGCCAGCAGCGTAGGGCTTAGCGGAGAGAACACCGGGGAGCTGTTTTTT. The whole variable domain, remainder taken from reference TRBV9 and TRBJ2-2, is DSGVTQTPKHLITATGQRVTLRCSPRSGDLSVYWYQQSLDQGLQFLIQYYNGEERAKGNILERFSAQQFPDLHSELNLSSLELGDSALYFCASSVGLSGENTGELFFGEGSRLTVL.

This clone was counted once. This chain links TRBV9 with TRBJ1-1; D gene ambiguous. The germline V and J ends were trimmed by 4 bases and 3 bases, with 10 bases remaining between them. CDR1 and CDR2 (germline): SGDLS, YYNGEE. This CDR3 is built from 13 residues. CDR3 nucleotide sequence: TGTGCCAGCAGCTCGAGCCGGGACACTGAAGCTTTCTTT. This sequence encodes CASSSSRDTEAFF.

The rearrangement joins TRBV12-3 or TRBV12-4 to TRBJ2-1; the D gene is possibly TRBD2 (6 bases). The CDR3 has 13 residues. V was shortened by 5 bases and J by 9 bases, with 14 bases between the two germline ends. The CDR3 reads CASSGDSPPEQFF. The CDR3 region has the DNA TGTGCCAGCAGTGGGGACTCTCCTCCTGAGCAGTTCTTC.

The DNA for the CDR3 is TGCAGCGTTGCTGCCAAGGACAGGGCCGACGCTGAAGCTTTCTTT. Translation gives CSVAAKDRADAEAFF. The chain has TRBV29-1 and TRBJ1-1, with 8 bases identical to TRBD1. The CDR3 consists of 15 residues. V was pared by 4 bases and J by 6 bases, with 13 bases of the junction left unmatched. Germline V gives CDR1 SQVTM, CDR2 ANQGSEA.

V usage is TRBV9 and J usage is TRBJ2-1; D might be TRBD2 (5 bases). From germline, CDR1 is SGDLS and CDR2 YYNGEE. Trimming took 0 bases from V and 4 from J, leaving 17 bases between them. This CDR3 spans 17 amino acids. The CDR3 bases are TGTGCCAGCAGCGTAGGATACGGCGGGTCTAATTACAATGAGCAGTTCTTC. Translation: CASSVGYGGSNYNEQFF.

J is TRBJ2-5 and V is TRBV20-1; the D gene is possibly TRBD2 (6 bases). V was clipped by 5 bases and J by 12 bases, with 13 bases between them. This CDR3 is built from 10 residues. Germline CDR1 is DFQATT and CDR2 is SNEGSKA (reference sequence). CDR3 amino acids: CSAGQRGEYF. CDR3 DNA sequence: TGCAGTGCTGGGCAGCGCGGGGAGTACTTC.